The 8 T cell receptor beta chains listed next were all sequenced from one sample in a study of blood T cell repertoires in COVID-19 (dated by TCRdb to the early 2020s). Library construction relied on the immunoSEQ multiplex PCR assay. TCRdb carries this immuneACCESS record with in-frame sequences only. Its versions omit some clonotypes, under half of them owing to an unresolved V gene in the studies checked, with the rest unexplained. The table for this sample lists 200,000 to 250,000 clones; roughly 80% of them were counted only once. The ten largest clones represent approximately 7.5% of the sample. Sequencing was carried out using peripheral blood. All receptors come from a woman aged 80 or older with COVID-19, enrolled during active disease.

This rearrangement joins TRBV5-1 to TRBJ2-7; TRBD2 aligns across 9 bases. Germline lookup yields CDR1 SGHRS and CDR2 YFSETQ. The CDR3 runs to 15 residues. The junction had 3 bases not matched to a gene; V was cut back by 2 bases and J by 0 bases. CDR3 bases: TGCGCCAGCAGCTTTGGCGGGGGGGGCTCCTACGAGCAGTACTTC. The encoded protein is CASSFGGGGSYEQYF.

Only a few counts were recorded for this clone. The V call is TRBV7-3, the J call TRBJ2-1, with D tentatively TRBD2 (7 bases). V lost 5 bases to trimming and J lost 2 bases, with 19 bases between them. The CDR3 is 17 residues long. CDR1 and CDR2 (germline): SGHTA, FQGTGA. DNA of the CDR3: TGTGCCAGCAGCCCTAGGGGGGGGATCGGCCCCTACAATGAGCAGTTCTTC. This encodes CASSPRGGIGPYNEQFF.

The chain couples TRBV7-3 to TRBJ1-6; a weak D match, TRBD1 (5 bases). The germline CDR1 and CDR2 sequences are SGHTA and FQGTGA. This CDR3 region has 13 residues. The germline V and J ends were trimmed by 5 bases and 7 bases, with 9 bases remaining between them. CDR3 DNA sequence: TGTGCCAGCAGCCCATCAGGGAATTCACCCCTCCACTTT. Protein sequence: CASSPSGNSPLHF.

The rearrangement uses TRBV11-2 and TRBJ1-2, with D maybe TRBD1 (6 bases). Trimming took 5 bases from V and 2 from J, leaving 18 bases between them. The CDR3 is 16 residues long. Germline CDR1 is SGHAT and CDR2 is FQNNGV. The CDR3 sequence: CASSPTQGQWNYGYTF. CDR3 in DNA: TGTGCCAGCAGCCCCACACAGGGTCAGTGGAACTATGGCTACACCTTC.

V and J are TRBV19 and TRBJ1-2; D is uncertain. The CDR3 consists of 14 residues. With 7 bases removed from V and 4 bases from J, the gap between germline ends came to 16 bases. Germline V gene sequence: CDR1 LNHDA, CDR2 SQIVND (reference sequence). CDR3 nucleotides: TGTGCCAGTATCCCGACCGACAAGCCCTATGGCTACACCTTC. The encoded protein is CASIPTDKPYGYTF.

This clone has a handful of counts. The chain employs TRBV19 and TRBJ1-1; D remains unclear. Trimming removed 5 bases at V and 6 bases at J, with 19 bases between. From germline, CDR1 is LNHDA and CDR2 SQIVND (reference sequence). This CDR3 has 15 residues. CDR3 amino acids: CASSSIGRVSSEAFF. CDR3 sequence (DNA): TGTGCCAGTAGTTCCATAGGGAGGGTATCATCTGAAGCTTTCTTT. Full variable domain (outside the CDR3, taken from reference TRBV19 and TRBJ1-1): DGGITQSPKYLFRKEGQNVTLSCEQNLNHDAMYWYRQDPGQGLRLIYYSQIVNDFQKGDIAEGYSVSREKKESFPLTVTSAQKNPTAFYLCASSSIGRVSSEAFFGQGTRLTVV.

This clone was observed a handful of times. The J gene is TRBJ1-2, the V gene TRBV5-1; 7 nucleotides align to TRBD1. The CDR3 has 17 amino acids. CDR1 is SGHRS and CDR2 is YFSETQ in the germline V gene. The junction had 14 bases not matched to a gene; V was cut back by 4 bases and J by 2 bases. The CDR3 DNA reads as TGCGCCAGCAGCCCTCTGGCAGGGACAGCAGAAAACTATGGCTACACCTTC. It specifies CASSPLAGTAENYGYTF.

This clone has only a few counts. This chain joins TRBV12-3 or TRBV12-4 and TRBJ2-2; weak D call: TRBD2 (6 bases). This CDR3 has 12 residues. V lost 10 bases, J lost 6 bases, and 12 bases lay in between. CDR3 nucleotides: TGTGCCACTGTAGCGGCGGCCGGGGAGCTGTTTTTT. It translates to CATVAAAGELFF.